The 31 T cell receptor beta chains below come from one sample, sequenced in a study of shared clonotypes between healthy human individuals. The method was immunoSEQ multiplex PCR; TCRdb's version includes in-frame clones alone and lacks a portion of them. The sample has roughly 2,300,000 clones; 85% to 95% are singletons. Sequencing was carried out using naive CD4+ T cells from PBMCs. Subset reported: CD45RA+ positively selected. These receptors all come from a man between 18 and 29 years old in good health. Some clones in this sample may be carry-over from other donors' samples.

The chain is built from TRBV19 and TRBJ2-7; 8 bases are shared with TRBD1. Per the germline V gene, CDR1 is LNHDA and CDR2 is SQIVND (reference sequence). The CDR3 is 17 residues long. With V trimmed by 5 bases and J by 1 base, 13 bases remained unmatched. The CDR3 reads CASSASPWDRTSYEQYF. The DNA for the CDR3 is TGTGCCAGTAGTGCTTCCCCTTGGGACAGGACGTCCTACGAGCAGTACTTC.

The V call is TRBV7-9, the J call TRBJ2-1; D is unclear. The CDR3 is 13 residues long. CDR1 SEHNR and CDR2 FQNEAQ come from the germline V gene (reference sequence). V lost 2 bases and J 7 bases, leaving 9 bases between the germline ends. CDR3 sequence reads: CASSLFSGNEQFF. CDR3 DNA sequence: TGTGCCAGCAGCTTATTTTCTGGAAATGAGCAGTTCTTC. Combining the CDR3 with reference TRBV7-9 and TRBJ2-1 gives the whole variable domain DTGVSQNPRHKITKRGQNVTFRCDPISEHNRLYWYRQTLGQGPEFLTYFQNEAQLEKSRLLSDRFSAERPKGSFSTLEIQRTEQGDSAMYLCASSLFSGNEQFFGPGTRLTVL.

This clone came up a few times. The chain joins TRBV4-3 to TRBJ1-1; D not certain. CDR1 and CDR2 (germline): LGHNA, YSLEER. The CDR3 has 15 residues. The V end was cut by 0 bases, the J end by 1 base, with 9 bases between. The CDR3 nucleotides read TGCGCCAGCAGCCAAGATCTTGCCTGGAACACTGAAGCTTTCTTT. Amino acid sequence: CASSQDLAWNTEAFF.

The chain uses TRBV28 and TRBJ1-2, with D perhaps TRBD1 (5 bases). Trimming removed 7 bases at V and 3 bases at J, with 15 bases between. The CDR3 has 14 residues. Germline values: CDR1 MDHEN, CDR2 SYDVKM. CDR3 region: CASTPGAEYYGYTF. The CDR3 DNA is TGTGCCAGCACCCCCGGGGCAGAATACTATGGCTACACCTTC.

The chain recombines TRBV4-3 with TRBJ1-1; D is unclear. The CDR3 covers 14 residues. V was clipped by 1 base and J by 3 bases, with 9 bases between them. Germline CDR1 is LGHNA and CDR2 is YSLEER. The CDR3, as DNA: TGCGCCAGCAGCCAAGGTCTTAGGGACACTGAAGCTTTCTTT. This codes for CASSQGLRDTEAFF.

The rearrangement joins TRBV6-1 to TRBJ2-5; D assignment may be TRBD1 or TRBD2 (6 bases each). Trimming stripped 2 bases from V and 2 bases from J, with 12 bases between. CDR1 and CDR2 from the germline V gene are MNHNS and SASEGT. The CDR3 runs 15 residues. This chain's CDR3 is CASSESRGPQETQYF. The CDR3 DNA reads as TGTGCCAGCAGTGAATCCCGGGGGCCGCAAGAGACCCAGTACTTC.

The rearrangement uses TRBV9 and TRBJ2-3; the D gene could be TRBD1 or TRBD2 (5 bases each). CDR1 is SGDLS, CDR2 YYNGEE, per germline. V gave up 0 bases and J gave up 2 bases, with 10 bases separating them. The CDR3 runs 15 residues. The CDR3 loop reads CASSVGRGNTDTQYF. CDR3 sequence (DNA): TGTGCCAGCAGCGTAGGCCGGGGCAACACAGATACGCAGTATTTT.

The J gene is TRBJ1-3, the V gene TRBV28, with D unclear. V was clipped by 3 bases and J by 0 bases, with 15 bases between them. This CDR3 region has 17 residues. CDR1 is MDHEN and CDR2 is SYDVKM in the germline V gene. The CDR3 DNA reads TGTGCCAGCAGTTTTCTAGGCCTCCCGAGCTCTGGAAACACCATATATTTT. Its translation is CASSFLGLPSSGNTIYF.

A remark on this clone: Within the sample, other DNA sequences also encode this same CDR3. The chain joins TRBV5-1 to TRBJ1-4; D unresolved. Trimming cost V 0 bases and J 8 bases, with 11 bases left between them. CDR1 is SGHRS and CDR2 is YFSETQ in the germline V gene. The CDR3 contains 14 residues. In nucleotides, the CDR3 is TGCGCCAGCAGCTTGGGAGGTAGCGGAGAAAAACTGTTTTTT. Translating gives CASSLGGSGEKLFF.

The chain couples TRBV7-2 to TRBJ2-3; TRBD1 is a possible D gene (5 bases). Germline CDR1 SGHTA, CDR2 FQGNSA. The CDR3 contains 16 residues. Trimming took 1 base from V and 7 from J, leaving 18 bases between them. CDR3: CASSLGGLTVGNTQYF. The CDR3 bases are TGTGCCAGCAGCTTAGGGGGTTTGACAGTAGGAAATACGCAGTATTTT.

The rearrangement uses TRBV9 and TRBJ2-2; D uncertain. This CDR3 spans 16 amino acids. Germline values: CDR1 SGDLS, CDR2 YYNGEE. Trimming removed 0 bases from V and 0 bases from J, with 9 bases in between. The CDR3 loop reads CASSVARAANTGELFF. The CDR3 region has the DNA TGTGCCAGCAGCGTAGCTAGGGCGGCGAACACCGGGGAGCTGTTTTTT.

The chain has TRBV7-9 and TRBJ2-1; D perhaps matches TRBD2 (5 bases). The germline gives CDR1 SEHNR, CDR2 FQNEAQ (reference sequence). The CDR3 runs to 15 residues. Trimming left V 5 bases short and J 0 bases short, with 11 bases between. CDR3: CASSPRGTSYNEQFF. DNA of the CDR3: TGTGCCAGCAGCCCCCGGGGAACCTCCTACAATGAGCAGTTCTTC.

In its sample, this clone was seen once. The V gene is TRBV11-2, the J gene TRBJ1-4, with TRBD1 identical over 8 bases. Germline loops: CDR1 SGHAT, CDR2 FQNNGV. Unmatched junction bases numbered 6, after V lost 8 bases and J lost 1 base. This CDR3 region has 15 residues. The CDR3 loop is CASSGQGGTNEKLFF. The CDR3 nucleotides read TGTGCCAGCTCCGGACAGGGAGGAACTAATGAAAAACTGTTTTTT.

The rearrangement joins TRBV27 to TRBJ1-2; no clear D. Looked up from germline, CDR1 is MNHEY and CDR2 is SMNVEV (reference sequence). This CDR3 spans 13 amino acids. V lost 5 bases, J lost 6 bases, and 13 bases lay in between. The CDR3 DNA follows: TGTGCCAGCAGTCCGGGCCTGGGCGATGGCTACACCTTC. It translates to CASSPGLGDGYTF.

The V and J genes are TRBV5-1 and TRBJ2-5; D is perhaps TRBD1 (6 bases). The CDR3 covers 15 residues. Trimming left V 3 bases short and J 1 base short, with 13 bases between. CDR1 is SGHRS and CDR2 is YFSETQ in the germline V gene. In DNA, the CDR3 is TGCGCCAGCAGCTCCATAACAGGGTCCCAAGAGACCCAGTACTTC. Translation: CASSSITGSQETQYF.

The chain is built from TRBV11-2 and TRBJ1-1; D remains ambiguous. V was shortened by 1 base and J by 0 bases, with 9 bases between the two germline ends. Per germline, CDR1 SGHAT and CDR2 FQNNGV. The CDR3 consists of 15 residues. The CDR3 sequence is CASSLVGRLNTEAFF. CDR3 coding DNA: TGTGCCAGCAGCTTAGTTGGCCGCTTGAACACTGAAGCTTTCTTT.

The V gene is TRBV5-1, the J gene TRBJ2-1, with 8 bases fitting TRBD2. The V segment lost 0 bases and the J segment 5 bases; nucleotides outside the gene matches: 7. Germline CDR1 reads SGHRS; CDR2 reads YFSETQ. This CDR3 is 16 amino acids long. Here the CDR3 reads CASSLDRLAGHNEQFF. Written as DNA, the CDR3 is TGCGCCAGCAGCTTGGATCGGCTAGCGGGCCACAATGAGCAGTTCTTC.

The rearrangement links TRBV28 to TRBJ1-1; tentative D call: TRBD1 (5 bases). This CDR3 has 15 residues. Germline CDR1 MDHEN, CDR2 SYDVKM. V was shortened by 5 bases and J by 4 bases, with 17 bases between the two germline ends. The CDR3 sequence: CASSTLFVGVTEAFF. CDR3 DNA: TGTGCCAGCAGTACCCTTTTTGTGGGGGTCACTGAAGCTTTCTTT.

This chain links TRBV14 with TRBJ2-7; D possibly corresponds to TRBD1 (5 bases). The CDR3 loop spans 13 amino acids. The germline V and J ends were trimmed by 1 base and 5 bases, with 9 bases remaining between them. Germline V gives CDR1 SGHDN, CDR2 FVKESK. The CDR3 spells CASSQASGNEQYF. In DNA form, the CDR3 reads TGTGCCAGCAGCCAAGCCTCAGGGAACGAGCAGTACTTC.

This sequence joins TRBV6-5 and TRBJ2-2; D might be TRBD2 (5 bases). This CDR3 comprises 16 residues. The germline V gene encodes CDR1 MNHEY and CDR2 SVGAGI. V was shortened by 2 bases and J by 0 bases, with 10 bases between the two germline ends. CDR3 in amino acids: CASSYRDSPNTGELFF. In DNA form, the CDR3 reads TGTGCCAGCAGTTACCGGGATAGCCCGAACACCGGGGAGCTGTTTTTT.

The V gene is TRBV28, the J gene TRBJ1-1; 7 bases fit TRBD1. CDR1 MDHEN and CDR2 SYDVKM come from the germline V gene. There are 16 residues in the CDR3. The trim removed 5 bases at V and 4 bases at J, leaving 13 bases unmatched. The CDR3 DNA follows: TGTGCCAGCAGTATAGGGACAGCCGGACAGAGCACTGAAGCTTTCTTT. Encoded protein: CASSIGTAGQSTEAFF.

The CDR3 reads CASSTTTGTATGGSYEQYF. CDR3 DNA sequence: TGTGCCAGCTCAACTACAACCGGGACAGCCACCGGAGGGTCCTACGAGCAGTACTTC. The chain links TRBV18 to TRBJ2-7; perhaps TRBD1 as D (7 bases). This CDR3 region has 19 residues. Deletions cut 5 bases from V and 1 base from J, with 27 bases between. Germline V CDR1 and CDR2: KGHSH, LQKENI.

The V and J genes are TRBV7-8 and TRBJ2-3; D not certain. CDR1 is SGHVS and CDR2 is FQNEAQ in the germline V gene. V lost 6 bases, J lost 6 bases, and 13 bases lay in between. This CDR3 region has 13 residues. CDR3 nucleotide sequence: TGTGCCAGCAGACGAACATCCCAGGATACGCAGTATTTT. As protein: CASRRTSQDTQYF.

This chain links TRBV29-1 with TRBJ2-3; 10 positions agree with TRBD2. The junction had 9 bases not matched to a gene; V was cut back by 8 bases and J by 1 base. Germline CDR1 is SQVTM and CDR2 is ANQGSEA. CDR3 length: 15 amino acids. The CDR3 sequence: CSSLGSGRGTDTQYF. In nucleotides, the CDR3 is TGCAGCTCTCTGGGAAGCGGGAGGGGCACAGATACGCAGTATTTT.

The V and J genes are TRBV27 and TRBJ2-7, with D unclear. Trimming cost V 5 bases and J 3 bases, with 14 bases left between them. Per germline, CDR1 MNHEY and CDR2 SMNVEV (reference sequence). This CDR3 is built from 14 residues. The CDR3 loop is CASSRDPTVYEQYF. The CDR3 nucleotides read TGTGCCAGCAGTCGAGACCCGACGGTCTACGAGCAGTACTTC.

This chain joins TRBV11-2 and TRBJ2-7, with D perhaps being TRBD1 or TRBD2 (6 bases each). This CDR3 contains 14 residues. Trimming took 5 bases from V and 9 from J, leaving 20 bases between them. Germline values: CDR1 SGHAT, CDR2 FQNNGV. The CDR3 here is CASSRGESLGPQYF. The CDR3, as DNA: TGTGCCAGCAGCAGGGGGGAATCGTTGGGCCCGCAGTACTTC.

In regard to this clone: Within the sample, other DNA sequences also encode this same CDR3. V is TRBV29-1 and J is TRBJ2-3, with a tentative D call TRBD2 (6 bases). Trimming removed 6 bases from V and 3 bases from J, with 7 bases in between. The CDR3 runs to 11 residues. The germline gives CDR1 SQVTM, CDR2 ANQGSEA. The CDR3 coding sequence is TGCAGCGTGGAGGGGACAGATACGCAGTATTTT. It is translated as CSVEGTDTQYF.

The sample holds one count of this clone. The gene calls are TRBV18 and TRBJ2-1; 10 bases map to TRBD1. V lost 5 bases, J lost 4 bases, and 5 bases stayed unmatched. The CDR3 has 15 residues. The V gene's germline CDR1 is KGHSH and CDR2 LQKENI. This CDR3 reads CASSATGQGYNEQFF. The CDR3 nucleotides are TGTGCCAGCTCAGCAACGGGACAGGGGTACAATGAGCAGTTCTTC.

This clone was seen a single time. In DNA, the CDR3 is TGTGCCAGCAGCTCCGGAGGAAACACCATATATTTT. Protein product: CASSSGGNTIYF. V usage is TRBV7-3 and J usage is TRBJ1-3, with unresolved D. Deletions cut 4 bases from V and 4 bases from J, with 5 bases between. CDR1 and CDR2 (germline): SGHTA, FQGTGA. The CDR3 length is 12 residues.

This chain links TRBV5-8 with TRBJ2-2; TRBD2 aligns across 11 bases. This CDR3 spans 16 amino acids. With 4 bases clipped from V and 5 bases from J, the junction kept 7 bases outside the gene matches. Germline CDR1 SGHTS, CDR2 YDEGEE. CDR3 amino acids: CASSPRRLAGTGELFF. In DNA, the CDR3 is TGTGCCAGCAGCCCCCGACGACTAGCGGGAACCGGGGAGCTGTTTTTT.

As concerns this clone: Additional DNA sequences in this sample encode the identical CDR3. CDR3 residues: CASSLGQTNTGELFF. The CDR3, as DNA: TGTGCCAGCAGCTTGGGACAGACGAACACCGGGGAGCTGTTTTTT. J is TRBJ2-2 and V is TRBV5-6, with D possibly TRBD1 on 5 matching bases. Germline V gene data show CDR1 as SGHDT and CDR2 as YYEEEE. The CDR3 is 15 residues long. The germline V and J ends were trimmed by 0 bases and 0 bases, with 6 bases remaining between them. The variable domain in full, with the rest retrieved from reference TRBV5-6 and TRBJ2-2, is DAGVTQSPTHLIKTRGQQVTLRCSPKSGHDTVSWYQQALGQGPQFIFQYYEEEERQRGNFPDRFSGHQFPNYSSELNVNALLLGDSALYLCASSLGQTNTGELFFGEGSRLTVL.